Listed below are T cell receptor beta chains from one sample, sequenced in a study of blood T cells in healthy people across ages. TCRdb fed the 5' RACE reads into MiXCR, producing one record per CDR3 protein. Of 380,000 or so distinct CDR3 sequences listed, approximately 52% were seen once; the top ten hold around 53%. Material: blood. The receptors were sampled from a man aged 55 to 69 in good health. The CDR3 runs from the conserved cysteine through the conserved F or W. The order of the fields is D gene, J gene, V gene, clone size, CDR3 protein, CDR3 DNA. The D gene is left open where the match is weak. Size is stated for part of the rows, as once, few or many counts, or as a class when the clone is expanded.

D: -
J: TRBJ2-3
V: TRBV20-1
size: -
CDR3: CSARPQGTDTQYF
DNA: TGCAGTGCCAGACCCCAGGGCACAGATACGCAGTATTTT

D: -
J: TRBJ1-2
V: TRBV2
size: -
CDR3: CASSYQGSNYGYTF
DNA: TGTGCCAGCAGTTATCAGGGTTCTAACTATGGCTACACCTTC

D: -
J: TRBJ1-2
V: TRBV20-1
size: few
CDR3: CSAETGRSYGYTF
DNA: TGCAGTGCTGAAACAGGACGTAGCTATGGCTACACCTTC

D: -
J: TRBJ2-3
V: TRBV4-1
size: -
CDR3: CASSQKLVVGTDTQYF
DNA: TGCGCCAGCAGCCAAAAGCTAGTAGTTGGCACAGATACGCAGTATTTT

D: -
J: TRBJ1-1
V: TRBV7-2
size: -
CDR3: CASSYDRTTEAFF
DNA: TGTGCCAGCAGCTATGACAGAACCACTGAAGCTTTCTTT

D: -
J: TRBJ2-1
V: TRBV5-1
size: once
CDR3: CASSGSEGLAQFF
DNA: TGCGCCAGCAGCGGAAGCGAAGGTTTGGCCCAGTTCTTC

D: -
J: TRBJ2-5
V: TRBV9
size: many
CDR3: CASPGIKTQYF
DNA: TGTGCCAGCCCGGGAATAAAGACCCAGTACTTC

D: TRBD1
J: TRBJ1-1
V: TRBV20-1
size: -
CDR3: CSALDRGNTEAFF
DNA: TGCAGTGCTTTGGACAGGGGGAACACTGAAGCTTTCTTT

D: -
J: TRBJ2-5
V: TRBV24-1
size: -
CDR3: CATSDRGTASETQYF
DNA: TGTGCCACCAGTGATAGGGGGACTGCTAGCGAGACCCAGTACTTC

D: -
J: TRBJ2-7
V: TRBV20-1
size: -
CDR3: CSARQAGTYEQYF
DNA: TGCAGTGCCCGTCAAGCCGGCACCTACGAGCAGTACTTC

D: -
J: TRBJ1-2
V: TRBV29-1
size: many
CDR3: CSAGSDTYGYTF
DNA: TGCAGCGCGGGTTCCGACACCTATGGCTACACCTTC

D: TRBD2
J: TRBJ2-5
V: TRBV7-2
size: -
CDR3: CASSFTGRAYNEQYF
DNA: TGTGCCAGCAGCTTCACCGGGAGGGCCTATAATGAGCAGTACTTC

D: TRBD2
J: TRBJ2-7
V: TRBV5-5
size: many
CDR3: CASSWGGEYEQYF
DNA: TGTGCCAGCAGCTGGGGAGGGGAATACGAGCAGTACTTC

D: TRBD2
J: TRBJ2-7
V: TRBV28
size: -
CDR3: CASRAVAGNSYEQYF
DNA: TGTGCCAGCAGAGCAGTAGCGGGTAACTCCTACGAGCAGTACTTC

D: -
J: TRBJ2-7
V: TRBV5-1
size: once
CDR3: CASRTDSSYEQYF
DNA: TGCGCCAGCAGGACAGACAGCTCCTACGAGCAGTACTTC

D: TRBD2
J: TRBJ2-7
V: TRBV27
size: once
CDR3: CASSLGGLAGRRSYEQYF
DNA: TGTGCCAGCAGTTTAGGGGGACTAGCGGGCCGTCGATCCTACGAGCAGTACTTC

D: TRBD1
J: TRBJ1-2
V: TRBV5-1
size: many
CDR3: CASSPGQGYGYTF
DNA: TGTGCCAGCAGCCCGGGACAGGGTTATGGCTACACCTTC

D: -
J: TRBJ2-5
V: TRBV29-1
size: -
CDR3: CSVEDKGKRYF
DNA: TGCAGCGTTGAAGATAAGGGGAAACGGTACTTC

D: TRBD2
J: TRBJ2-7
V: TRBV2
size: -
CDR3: CASSTSGGGVPYEQYF
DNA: TGTGCCAGCTCGACTAGCGGGGGGGGAGTACCCTACGAGCAGTACTTC

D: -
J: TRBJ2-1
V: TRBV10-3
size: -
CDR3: CAISAPGSNNEQFF
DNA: TGTGCCATCAGTGCCCCAGGGAGTAACAATGAGCAGTTCTTC

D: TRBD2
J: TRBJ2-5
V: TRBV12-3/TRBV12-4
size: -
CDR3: CASSVRPRFGGRVQETQYF
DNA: TGTGCCAGCAGTGTAAGACCCCGGTTCGGCGGGAGGGTCCAAGAGACCCAGTACTTC

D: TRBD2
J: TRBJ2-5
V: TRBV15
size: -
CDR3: CATRGTSGDQETRYF
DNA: TGTGCCACCCGTGGGACTAGCGGGGACCAAGAGACCCGGTACTTC

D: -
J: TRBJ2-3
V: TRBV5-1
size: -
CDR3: CASSLVPRDTQYF
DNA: TGCGCCAGCAGCTTGGTTCCGCGAGATACGCAGTATTTT

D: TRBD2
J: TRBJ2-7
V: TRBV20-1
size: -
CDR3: CSARDLAGVGNEQYF
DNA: TGCAGTGCTAGAGACCTAGCGGGGGTAGGCAATGAGCAGTACTTC

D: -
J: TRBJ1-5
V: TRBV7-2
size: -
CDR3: CASSTMDVGSQPQHF
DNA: TGTGCCAGCAGCACTATGGACGTAGGCAGTCAGCCCCAGCATTTT

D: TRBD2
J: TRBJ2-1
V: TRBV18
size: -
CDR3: CASSLESGGASLYNEQFF
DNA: TGTGCCAGCTCACTGGAGAGCGGGGGGGCTTCTCTATACAATGAGCAGTTCTTC

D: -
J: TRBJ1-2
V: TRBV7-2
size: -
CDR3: CTSSLEQANYGYTF
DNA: TGTACCAGCAGCTTAGAGCAGGCGAACTATGGCTACACCTTC

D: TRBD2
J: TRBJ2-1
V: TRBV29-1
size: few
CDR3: CSVRTSGRLNEQFF
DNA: TGCAGCGTACGGACTAGCGGGAGACTCAATGAGCAGTTCTTC

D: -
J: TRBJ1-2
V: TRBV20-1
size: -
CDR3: CSARMGRETGGYTF
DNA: TGCAGTGCTAGAATGGGCAGGGAAACTGGGGGCTACACCTTC

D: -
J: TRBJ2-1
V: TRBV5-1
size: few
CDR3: CASSLAPANEQFF
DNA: TGCGCCAGCAGCCTGGCCCCGGCGAATGAGCAGTTCTTC

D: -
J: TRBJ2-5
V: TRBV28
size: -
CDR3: CASSFFRASVETQYF
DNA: TGTGCCAGCAGTTTCTTCAGGGCCTCCGTAGAGACCCAGTACTTC